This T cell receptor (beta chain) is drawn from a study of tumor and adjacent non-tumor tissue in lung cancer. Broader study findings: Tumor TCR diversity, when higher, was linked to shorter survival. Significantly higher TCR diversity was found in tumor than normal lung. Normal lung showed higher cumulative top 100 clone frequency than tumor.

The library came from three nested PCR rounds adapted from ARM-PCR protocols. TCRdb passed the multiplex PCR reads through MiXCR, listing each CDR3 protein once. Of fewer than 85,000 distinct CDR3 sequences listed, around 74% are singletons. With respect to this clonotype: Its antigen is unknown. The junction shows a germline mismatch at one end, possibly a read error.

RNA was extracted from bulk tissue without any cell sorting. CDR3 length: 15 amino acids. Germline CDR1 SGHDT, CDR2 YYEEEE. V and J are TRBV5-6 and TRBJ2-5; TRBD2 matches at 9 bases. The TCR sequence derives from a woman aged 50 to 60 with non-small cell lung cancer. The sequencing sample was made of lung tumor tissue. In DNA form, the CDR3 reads TGTGCCGGCAGCATGCGGTTAGCGGGAGAAGAGACCCAGTACTTC. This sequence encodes CAGSMRLAGEETQYF.